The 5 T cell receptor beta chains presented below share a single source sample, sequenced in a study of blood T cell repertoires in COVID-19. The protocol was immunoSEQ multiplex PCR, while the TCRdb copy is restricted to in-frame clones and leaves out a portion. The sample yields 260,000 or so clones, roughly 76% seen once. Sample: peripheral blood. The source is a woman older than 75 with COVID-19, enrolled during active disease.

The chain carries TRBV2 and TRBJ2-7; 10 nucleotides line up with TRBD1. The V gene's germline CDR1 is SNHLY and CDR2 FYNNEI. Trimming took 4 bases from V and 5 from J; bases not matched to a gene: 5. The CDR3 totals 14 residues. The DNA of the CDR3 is TGTGCCAGCAGTGTTGGACAGGGGGTCCACGAGCAGTACTTC. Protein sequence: CASSVGQGVHEQYF.

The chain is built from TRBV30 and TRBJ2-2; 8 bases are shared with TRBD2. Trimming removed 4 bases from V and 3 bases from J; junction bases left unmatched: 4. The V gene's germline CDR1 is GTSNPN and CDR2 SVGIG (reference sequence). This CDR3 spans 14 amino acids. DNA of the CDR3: TGTGCCTGGAATAGCGGGATATACACCGGGGAGCTGTTTTTT. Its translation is CAWNSGIYTGELFF.

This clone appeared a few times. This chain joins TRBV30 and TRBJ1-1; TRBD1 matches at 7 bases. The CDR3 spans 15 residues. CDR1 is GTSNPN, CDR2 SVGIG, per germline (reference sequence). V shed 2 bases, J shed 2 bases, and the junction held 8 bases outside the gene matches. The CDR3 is CAWSTGQARNTEAFF. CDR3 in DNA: TGTGCCTGGAGTACTGGACAGGCTCGAAACACTGAAGCTTTCTTT.

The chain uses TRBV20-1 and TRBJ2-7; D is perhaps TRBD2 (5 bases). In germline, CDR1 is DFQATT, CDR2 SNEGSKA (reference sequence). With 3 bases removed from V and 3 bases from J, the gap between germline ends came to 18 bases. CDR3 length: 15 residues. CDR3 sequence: CSASGLYLGIYEQYF. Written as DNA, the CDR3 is TGCAGTGCTAGTGGGCTGTATCTCGGGATCTACGAGCAGTACTTC.

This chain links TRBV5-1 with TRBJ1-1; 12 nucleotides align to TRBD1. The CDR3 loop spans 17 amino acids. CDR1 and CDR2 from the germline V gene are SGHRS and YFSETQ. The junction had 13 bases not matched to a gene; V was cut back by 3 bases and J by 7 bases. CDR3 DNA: TGCGCCAGCAGCTGGGGACAGGGGGCCTCTCCCAAGAATGAAGCTTTCTTT. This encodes CASSWGQGASPKNEAFF.